This T cell receptor (beta chain) was recovered during a study of breast tumors, draining lymph nodes, adjacent tissues. Study-level findings and limits: Tumor and nontumor repertoires were significantly more similar in luminal-like than in basal-like breast cancer.

TCRdb re-called the multiplex PCR reads with MiXCR, one entry per CDR3 protein. The data contain 120,000 to 150,000 distinct CDR3 sequences, around a third of them singletons. Breast cancer patients provided tissue from their axillary draining lymph nodes. In this sample, this clonotype turned up many times. Antigen: not known. Germline V gene sequence: CDR1 SNHLY, CDR2 FYNNEI. The CDR3 has 14 amino acids. Trimming took 7 bases from V and 2 from J, leaving 12 bases between them. The origin of this receptor is a female donor with breast cancer. Some clones in this sample may be carry-over from other donors' samples. The sequenced sample was axillary lymph node tissue. The V gene is TRBV2, the J gene TRBJ2-1; tentative D call: TRBD2 (7 bases). This chain's CDR3 is CASKGGATYNEQFF. As DNA, the CDR3 is TGTGCCAGCAAGGGGGGGGCGACCTACAATGAGCAGTTCTTC.